This T cell receptor (beta chain) derives from a study of T-cell reconstitution after alpha-beta-depleted transplantation in children. The CDR3 loop spans 14 amino acids. Unique molecular identifiers were incorporated when the TCRbeta library was constructed. TCRdb used MiXCR to reprocess the PCR reads, holding one entry per CDR3 protein. The sample records over 90,000 distinct CDR3 sequences, around 5.9% being singletons. This clonotype was detected ten times or more. The antigen is unknown. Study-level findings and limits: Among T cells one year after transplant, newly produced cells accounted for most counts and diversity. About two months after transplant, alpha-beta T cells reportedly came from several hundred expanded graft clones.

The sample here was PBMCs, mostly from graft donor cells, taken 60 days after TCRalphabeta/CD19-depleted stem cell transplant. This TCR was recovered from a female patient aged 2 to 10 who had a stem cell transplant for Fanconi anemia, so the T cells may come from the graft donor. The gene calls are TRBV21-1 and TRBJ2-3. TRBV21-1 is annotated as a pseudogene. As DNA, the CDR3 is TGTGCCAGCAGCAAAGACACTAGCACAGATACGCAGTATTTT. Protein sequence: CASSKDTSTDTQYF.